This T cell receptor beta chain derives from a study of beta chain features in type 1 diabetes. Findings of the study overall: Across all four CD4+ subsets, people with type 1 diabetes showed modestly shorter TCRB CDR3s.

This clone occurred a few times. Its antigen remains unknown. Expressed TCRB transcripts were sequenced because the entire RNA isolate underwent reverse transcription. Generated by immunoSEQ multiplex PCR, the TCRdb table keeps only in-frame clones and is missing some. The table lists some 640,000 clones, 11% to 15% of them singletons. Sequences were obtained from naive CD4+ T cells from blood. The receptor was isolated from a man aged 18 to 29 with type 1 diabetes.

The CDR3 loop is CAGQQGQGNHEQYF. CDR3 bases: TGTGCCGGACAACAGGGACAGGGGAACCACGAGCAGTACTTC. This chain connects TRBV7-2 to TRBJ2-7; TRBD1 agrees at 10 bases. Looked up from germline, CDR1 is SGHTA and CDR2 is FQGNSA. The length of the CDR3 is 14 residues. With V trimmed by 11 bases and J by 5 bases, 12 bases remained unmatched.